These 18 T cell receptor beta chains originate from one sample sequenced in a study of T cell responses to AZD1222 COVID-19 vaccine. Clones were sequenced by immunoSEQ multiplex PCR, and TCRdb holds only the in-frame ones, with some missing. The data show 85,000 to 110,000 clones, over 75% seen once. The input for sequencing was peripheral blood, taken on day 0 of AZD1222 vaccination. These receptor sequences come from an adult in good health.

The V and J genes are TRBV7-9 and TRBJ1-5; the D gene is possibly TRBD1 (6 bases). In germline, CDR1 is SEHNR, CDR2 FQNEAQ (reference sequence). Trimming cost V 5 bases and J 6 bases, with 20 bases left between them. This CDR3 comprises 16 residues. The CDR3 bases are TGTGCCAGCAGCCCCCTAGCTGGGACAATAAGTCAGCCCCAGCATTTT. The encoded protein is CASSPLAGTISQPQHF.

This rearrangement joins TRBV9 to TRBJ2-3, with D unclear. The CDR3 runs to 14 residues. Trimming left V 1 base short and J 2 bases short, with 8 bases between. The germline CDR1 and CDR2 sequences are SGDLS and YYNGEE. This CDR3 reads CASSVRVYTDTQYF. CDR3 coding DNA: TGTGCCAGCAGCGTACGGGTTTACACAGATACGCAGTATTTT.

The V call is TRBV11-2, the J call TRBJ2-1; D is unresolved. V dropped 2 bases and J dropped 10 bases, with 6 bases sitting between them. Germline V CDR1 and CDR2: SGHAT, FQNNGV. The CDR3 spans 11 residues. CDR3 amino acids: CASSLRREQFF. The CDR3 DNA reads TGTGCCAGCAGCTTACGTAGAGAGCAGTTCTTC.

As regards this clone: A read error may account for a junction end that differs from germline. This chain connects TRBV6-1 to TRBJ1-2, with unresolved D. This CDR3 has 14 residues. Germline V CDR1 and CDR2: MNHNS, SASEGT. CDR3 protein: CASREDQKYYGYTF. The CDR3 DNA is TGTGCCAGCAGAGAAGACCAAAAGTATTATGGCTACACCTTC.

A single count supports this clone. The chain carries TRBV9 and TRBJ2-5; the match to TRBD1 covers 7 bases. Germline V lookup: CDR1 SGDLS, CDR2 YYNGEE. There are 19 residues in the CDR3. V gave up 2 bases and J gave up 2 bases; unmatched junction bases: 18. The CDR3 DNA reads TGTGCCAGCAGCGTGCACCCGGGGCTAGAAAGCAGGGGGCAAGAGACCCAGTACTTC. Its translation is CASSVHPGLESRGQETQYF. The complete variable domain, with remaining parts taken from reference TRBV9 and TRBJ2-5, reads DSGVTQTPKHLITATGQRVTLRCSPRSGDLSVYWYQQSLDQGLQFLIQYYNGEERAKGNILERFSAQQFPDLHSELNLSSLELGDSALYFCASSVHPGLESRGQETQYFGPGTRLLVL.

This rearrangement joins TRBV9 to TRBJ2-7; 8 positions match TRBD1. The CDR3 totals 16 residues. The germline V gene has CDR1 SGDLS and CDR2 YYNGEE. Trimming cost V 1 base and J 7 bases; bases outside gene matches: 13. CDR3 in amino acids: CASSVTPSGTGKEQYF. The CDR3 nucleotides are TGTGCCAGCAGCGTAACGCCATCGGGGACAGGAAAGGAGCAGTACTTC.

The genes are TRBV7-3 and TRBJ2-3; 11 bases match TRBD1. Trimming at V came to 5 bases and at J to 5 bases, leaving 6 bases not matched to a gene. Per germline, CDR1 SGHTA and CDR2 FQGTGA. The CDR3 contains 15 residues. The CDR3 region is CASSPDRGRQDTQYF. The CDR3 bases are TGTGCCAGCAGCCCGGACAGGGGGCGTCAAGATACGCAGTATTTT.

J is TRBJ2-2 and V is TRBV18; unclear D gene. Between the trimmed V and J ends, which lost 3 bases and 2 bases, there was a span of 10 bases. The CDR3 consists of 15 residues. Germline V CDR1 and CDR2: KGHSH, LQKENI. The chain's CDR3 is CASSPPDGNTGELFF. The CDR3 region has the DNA TGTGCCAGCTCACCTCCGGACGGAAACACCGGGGAGCTGTTTTTT.

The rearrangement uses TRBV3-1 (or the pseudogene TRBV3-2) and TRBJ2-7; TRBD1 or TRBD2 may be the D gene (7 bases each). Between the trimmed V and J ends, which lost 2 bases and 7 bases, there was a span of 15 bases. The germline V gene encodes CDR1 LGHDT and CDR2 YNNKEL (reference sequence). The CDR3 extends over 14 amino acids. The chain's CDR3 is CASSQTTGRGEQYF. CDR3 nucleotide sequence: TGTGCCAGCAGCCAAACGACAGGGAGGGGAGAGCAGTACTTC.

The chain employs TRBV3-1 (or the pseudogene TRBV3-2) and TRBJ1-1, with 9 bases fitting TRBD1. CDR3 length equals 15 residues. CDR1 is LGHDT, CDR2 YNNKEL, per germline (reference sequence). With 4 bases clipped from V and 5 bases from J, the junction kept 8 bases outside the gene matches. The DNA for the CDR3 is TGTGCCAGCAGCCCGCGGACAGGGGCGGGTACTGAAGCTTTCTTT. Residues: CASSPRTGAGTEAFF.

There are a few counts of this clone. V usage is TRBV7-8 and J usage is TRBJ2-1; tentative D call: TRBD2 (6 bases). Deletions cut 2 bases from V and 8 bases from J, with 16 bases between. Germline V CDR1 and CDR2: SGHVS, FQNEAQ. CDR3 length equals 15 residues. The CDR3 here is CASSLIGAGWDEQFF. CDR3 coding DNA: TGTGCCAGCAGCTTAATCGGGGCGGGGTGGGATGAGCAGTTCTTC.

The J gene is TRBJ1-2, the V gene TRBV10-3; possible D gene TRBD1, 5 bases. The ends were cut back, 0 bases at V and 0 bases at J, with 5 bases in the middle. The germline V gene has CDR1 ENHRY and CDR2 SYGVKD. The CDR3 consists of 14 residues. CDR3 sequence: CAISESGPNYGYTF. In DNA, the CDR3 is TGTGCCATCAGTGAGTCGGGACCTAACTATGGCTACACCTTC.

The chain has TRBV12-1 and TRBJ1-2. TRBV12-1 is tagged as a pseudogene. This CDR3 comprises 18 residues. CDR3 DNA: TGTGCCAGCAGCTTCGGCCCGGGCCCGCAACCACCGAACTATGGCTACACCTTC. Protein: CASSFGPGPQPPNYGYTF.

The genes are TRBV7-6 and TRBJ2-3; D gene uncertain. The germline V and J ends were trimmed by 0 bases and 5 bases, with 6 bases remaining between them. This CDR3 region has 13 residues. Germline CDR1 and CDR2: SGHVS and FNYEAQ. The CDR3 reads CASSLAPGDTQYF. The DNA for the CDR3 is TGTGCCAGCAGCTTAGCGCCAGGAGATACGCAGTATTTT.

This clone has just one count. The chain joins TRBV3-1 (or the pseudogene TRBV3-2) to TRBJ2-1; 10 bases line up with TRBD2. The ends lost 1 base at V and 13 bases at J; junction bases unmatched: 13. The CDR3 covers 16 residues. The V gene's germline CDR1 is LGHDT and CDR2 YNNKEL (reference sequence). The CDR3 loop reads CASSQVRSGGADIQFF. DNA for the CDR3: TGTGCCAGCAGCCAAGTAAGAAGCGGGGGGGCCGATATTCAGTTCTTC.

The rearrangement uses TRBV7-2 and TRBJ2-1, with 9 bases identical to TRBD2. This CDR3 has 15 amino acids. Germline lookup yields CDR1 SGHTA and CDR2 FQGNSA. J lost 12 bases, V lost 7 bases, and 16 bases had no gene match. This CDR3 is CASTTASLAGTRQFF. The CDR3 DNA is TGTGCCAGCACCACCGCAAGCCTAGCGGGAACAAGGCAGTTCTTC.

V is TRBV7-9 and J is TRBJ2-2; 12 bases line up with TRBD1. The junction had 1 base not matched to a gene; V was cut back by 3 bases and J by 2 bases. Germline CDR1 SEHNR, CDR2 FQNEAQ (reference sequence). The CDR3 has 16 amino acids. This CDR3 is CASSFGTGGNTGELFF. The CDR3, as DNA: TGTGCCAGCAGCTTTGGGACAGGGGGCAACACCGGGGAGCTGTTTTTT.

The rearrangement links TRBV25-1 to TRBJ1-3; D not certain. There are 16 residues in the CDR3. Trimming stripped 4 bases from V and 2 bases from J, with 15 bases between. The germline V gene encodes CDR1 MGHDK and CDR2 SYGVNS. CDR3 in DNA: TGTGCCAGCAGTGTCGGGGTAGGCACTCCTGGAAACACCATATATTTT. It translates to CASSVGVGTPGNTIYF.